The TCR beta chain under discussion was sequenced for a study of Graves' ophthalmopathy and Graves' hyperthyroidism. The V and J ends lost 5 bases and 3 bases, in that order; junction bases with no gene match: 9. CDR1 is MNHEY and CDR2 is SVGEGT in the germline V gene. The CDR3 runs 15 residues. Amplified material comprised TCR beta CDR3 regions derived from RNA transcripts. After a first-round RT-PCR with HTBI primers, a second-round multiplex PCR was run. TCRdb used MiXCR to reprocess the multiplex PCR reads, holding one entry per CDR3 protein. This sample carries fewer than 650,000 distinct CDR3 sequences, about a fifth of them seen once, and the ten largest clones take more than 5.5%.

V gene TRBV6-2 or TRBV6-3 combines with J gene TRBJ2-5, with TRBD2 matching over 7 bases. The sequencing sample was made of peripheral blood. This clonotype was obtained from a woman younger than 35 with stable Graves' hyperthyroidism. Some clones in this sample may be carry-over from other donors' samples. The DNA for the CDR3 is TGTGCCAGCAGTCAGTTGGCTAGCGGAAAAGAGACCCAGTACTTC. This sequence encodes CASSQLASGKETQYF.